These T cell receptor beta chains were read from a single sample in a study of OX40 agonist ivuxolimab in advanced cancers. The table came from immunoSEQ multiplex PCR; TCRdb's copy has only in-frame clones and leaves some out. The sample lists some 86,000 clones; 91% were seen once. This material consisted of CD4+ or CD8+ T cells sorted from blood, taken in a trial of the OX40 agonist ivuxolimab. All receptors derive from an adult with an advanced solid tumor such as melanoma, head and neck, liver or kidney cancer. Both conserved end residues are part of each CDR3. A D gene is named only where the DNA matches it firmly. Size tells how often a clone was seen (once, few, many) or the class of an expanded clone, and some rows leave it out.

DNA: TGTGCCAGTAGGCAACAGGGGGCCGGCACTGAAGCTTTCTTT
CDR3: CASRQQGAGTEAFF
length: 14
J: TRBJ1-1
size: .
V: TRBV19
D: TRBD1

DNA: TGCGCCAGCAGCCCTATTCCCGGGACAGGGAATTACGAGCAGTACTTC
CDR3: CASSPIPGTGNYEQYF
length: 16
J: TRBJ2-7
size: .
V: TRBV4-1
D: TRBD1

DNA: TGTGCCAGCAGTCGGATTAGACAGGGAGGGCACTCCTACGAGCAGTACTTC
CDR3: CASSRIRQGGHSYEQYF
length: 17
J: TRBJ2-7
size: .
V: TRBV28
D: .

DNA: TGCGCCAGCAGCTTGGCCAAATGGCGGGAGGGCACAGATACGCAGTATTTT
CDR3: CASSLAKWREGTDTQYF
length: 17
J: TRBJ2-3
size: .
V: TRBV5-1
D: TRBD2

DNA: TGTGCCAGCAGTTTAGGTCGGGGGGCGCGGGAGCAGTACTTC
CDR3: CASSLGRGAREQYF
length: 14
J: TRBJ2-7
size: few
V: TRBV28
D: .

DNA: TGTGCCAGCAGGGGGGACAGGGCACTTAATCAGCCCCAGCATTTT
CDR3: CASRGDRALNQPQHF
length: 15
J: TRBJ1-5
size: .
V: TRBV2
D: TRBD1

DNA: TGTGCCAGCAGCTTAACGTCCGGGGAGCTGTTTTTT
CDR3: CASSLTSGELFF
length: 12
J: TRBJ2-2
size: .
V: TRBV7-3
D: .

DNA: TGTGCCAGCAGAGTTGAGGCAGGTGGGCAAGAGACCCAGTACTTC
CDR3: CASRVEAGGQETQYF
length: 15
J: TRBJ2-5
size: .
V: TRBV2
D: .

DNA: TGTGCCAGCAGTTTCGGGACAGGGGGCTCCACTGAAGCTTTCTTT
CDR3: CASSFGTGGSTEAFF
length: 15
J: TRBJ1-1
size: .
V: TRBV6-6
D: TRBD1

DNA: TGTGCCAGCTGGGGGCAAGAGACCCAGTACTTC
CDR3: CASWGQETQYF
length: 11
J: TRBJ2-5
size: .
V: TRBV6-1
D: .

DNA: TGTGCCAGCAGCCGGGACAACTCCTACGAGCAGTACTTC
CDR3: CASSRDNSYEQYF
length: 13
J: TRBJ2-7
size: .
V: TRBV7-6
D: .

DNA: TGTGCCAGCAGCCCTAAGAACACAGGCCACCGGGAGCTGTTTTTT
CDR3: CASSPKNTGHRELFF
length: 15
J: TRBJ2-2
size: .
V: TRBV5-4
D: .

DNA: TGCGCCAGCAGCCTTGGGACAGGGACCTATGGCTACACCTTC
CDR3: CASSLGTGTYGYTF
length: 14
J: TRBJ1-2
size: .
V: TRBV5-1
D: TRBD1

DNA: TGCGCCAGCTTTGAGGCTAACTATGGCTACACCTTC
CDR3: CASFEANYGYTF
length: 12
J: TRBJ1-2
size: .
V: TRBV5-1
D: .

DNA: TGTGCCAGCAGCCAACAGGGGGGTGTGGAGACCCAGTACTTC
CDR3: CASSQQGGVETQYF
length: 14
J: TRBJ2-5
size: .
V: TRBV4-2
D: .

DNA: TGTGCCAGCTCACCACCGGCTGAAGAAGGGGAGTTAGGCTACACCTTC
CDR3: CASSPPAEEGELGYTF
length: 16
J: TRBJ1-2
size: once
V: TRBV18
D: .

DNA: TGTGCCAGCAGCTTTGACAGGGGTCTTTATAGCAATCAGCCCCAGCATTTT
CDR3: CASSFDRGLYSNQPQHF
length: 17
J: TRBJ1-5
size: .
V: TRBV21-1
D: .

DNA: TGTGCCAGCAGACAGGGTCGAGATCAGCCCCAGCATTTT
CDR3: CASRQGRDQPQHF
length: 13
J: TRBJ1-5
size: .
V: TRBV6-5
D: .

DNA: TGTGCCAGCAGTTACTCCGGGCAGGGAAAGGATGGCTACACCTTC
CDR3: CASSYSGQGKDGYTF
length: 15
J: TRBJ1-2
size: .
V: TRBV6-5
D: .

DNA: TGTGCCAGCAGCGCCCCGGGCCTTAACTATGGCTACACCTTC
CDR3: CASSAPGLNYGYTF
length: 14
J: TRBJ1-2
size: .
V: TRBV7-2
D: .

DNA: TGTGCCATCAGTCCAAAACAGGGTATGAACACTGAAGCTTTCTTT
CDR3: CAISPKQGMNTEAFF
length: 15
J: TRBJ1-1
size: few
V: TRBV10-3
D: .

DNA: TGTGCCAGTAGTATGGCAGCCGGCACTGAAGCTTTCTTT
CDR3: CASSMAAGTEAFF
length: 13
J: TRBJ1-1
size: few
V: TRBV19
D: .

DNA: TGTGCCAGCAGCGTCCTAGCGGGAGGTCGCAATGAGCAGTTCTTC
CDR3: CASSVLAGGRNEQFF
length: 15
J: TRBJ2-1
size: .
V: TRBV9
D: TRBD2

DNA: TGTGCCACCAGCAGCGACCCGTGGAGCTCCAATCAGCCCCAGCATTTT
CDR3: CATSSDPWSSNQPQHF
length: 16
J: TRBJ1-5
size: .
V: TRBV15
D: .

DNA: TGTGCCACCAGCAGAGATCAGGGGAATGGCAATCAGCCCCAGCATTTT
CDR3: CATSRDQGNGNQPQHF
length: 16
J: TRBJ1-5
size: .
V: TRBV15
D: .

DNA: TGTGCCTGGATAGGACTCCGCTCCTACGAGCAGTACTTC
CDR3: CAWIGLRSYEQYF
length: 13
J: TRBJ2-7
size: .
V: TRBV30
D: .

DNA: TGCGCCAGCAGCGAGGGCACTGAAGCTTTCTTT
CDR3: CASSEGTEAFF
length: 11
J: TRBJ1-1
size: few
V: TRBV5-1
D: .

DNA: TGTGCCAGCAGTATTCCCTGGACAGGGTTGGACGTCACCTACGAGCAGTACTTC
CDR3: CASSIPWTGLDVTYEQYF
length: 18
J: TRBJ2-7
size: .
V: TRBV28
D: TRBD1

DNA: TGCGCCAGCAGCTCTTGGGGGGTGAGCACAGATACGCAGTATTTT
CDR3: CASSSWGVSTDTQYF
length: 15
J: TRBJ2-3
size: .
V: TRBV5-1
D: .

DNA: TGCAGCGTTGATATACTAGCGGGAGCGGAGACCCAGTACTTC
CDR3: CSVDILAGAETQYF
length: 14
J: TRBJ2-5
size: .
V: TRBV29-1
D: TRBD2

DNA: TGTGCCAGCAGCGACCTGAACACTGAAGCTTTCTTT
CDR3: CASSDLNTEAFF
length: 12
J: TRBJ1-1
size: .
V: TRBV27
D: .

DNA: TGTGCCAGCAGCTTCTTGGGAGCCGGCTACACCTTC
CDR3: CASSFLGAGYTF
length: 12
J: TRBJ1-2
size: .
V: TRBV5-8
D: .

DNA: TGTGCCAGCAGCGTACTTGACCCACCCTACGAGCAGTACTTC
CDR3: CASSVLDPPYEQYF
length: 14
J: TRBJ2-7
size: .
V: TRBV7-8
D: .

DNA: TGTGCCAGTAGTATAGAGGGCAGGGGGCGTACTGAAGCTTTCTTT
CDR3: CASSIEGRGRTEAFF
length: 15
J: TRBJ1-1
size: .
V: TRBV19
D: TRBD1

DNA: TGTGCCAGCAGGAACCGGGACAGGGGCTATGGCTACACCTTC
CDR3: CASRNRDRGYGYTF
length: 14
J: TRBJ1-2
size: .
V: TRBV6-6
D: TRBD1

DNA: TGTGCCAGCAGCCAAGCTTGGGAGCAGTACTTC
CDR3: CASSQAWEQYF
length: 11
J: TRBJ2-7
size: .
V: TRBV7-2
D: .

DNA: TGTGCCAGCGTAAGCAAGGGAGACACCGGGGAGCTGTTTTTT
CDR3: CASVSKGDTGELFF
length: 14
J: TRBJ2-2
size: once
V: TRBV6-1
D: .

DNA: TGTGCCAGCAGCTTGAGTGGGGAGCAGTACTTC
CDR3: CASSLSGEQYF
length: 11
J: TRBJ2-7
size: .
V: TRBV5-4
D: .

DNA: TGTGCCTGGAACAGGGGGCAACACGAGCAGTACTTC
CDR3: CAWNRGQHEQYF
length: 12
J: TRBJ2-7
size: once
V: TRBV30
D: TRBD1

DNA: TGTGCCAGCTCACCAGAGGGGAAGGGCTACACCTTC
CDR3: CASSPEGKGYTF
length: 12
J: TRBJ1-2
size: .
V: TRBV18
D: .

DNA: TGTGCCAGCAGCGTAGTAGAGAGGCCAGATACGCAGTATTTT
CDR3: CASSVVERPDTQYF
length: 14
J: TRBJ2-3
size: once
V: TRBV9
D: .

DNA: TGCGCCAGCAGCTTGGGAGGGGACAGCCACGCCTACGAGCAGTACTTC
CDR3: CASSLGGDSHAYEQYF
length: 16
J: TRBJ2-7
size: once
V: TRBV5-1
D: TRBD1

DNA: TGTGCCAGCAGTTTAGGGTTTCGGGGGGCGACTAATGAAAAACTGTTTTTT
CDR3: CASSLGFRGATNEKLFF
length: 17
J: TRBJ1-4
size: .
V: TRBV28
D: .

DNA: TGTGCCAGCAGCGTAGAGGCAGGGGACCACGAGCAGTACTTC
CDR3: CASSVEAGDHEQYF
length: 14
J: TRBJ2-7
size: once
V: TRBV9
D: .

DNA: TGTGCCACCGCTTTCGCGGGGGGCACAGATACGCAGTATTTT
CDR3: CATAFAGGTDTQYF
length: 14
J: TRBJ2-3
size: .
V: TRBV6-1
D: TRBD2

DNA: TGTGCCTGGGGGACGGGCGTCTACGAGCAGTACTTC
CDR3: CAWGTGVYEQYF
length: 12
J: TRBJ2-7
size: .
V: TRBV30
D: .

DNA: TGTGCCACCAACAGGGACTCTGGGGCCAACGTCCTGACTTTC
CDR3: CATNRDSGANVLTF
length: 14
J: TRBJ2-6
size: .
V: TRBV28
D: .

DNA: TGTGCCAGTAGTATGGCTGGGGCCAACGTCCTGACTTTC
CDR3: CASSMAGANVLTF
length: 13
J: TRBJ2-6
size: .
V: TRBV19
D: .

DNA: TGCGCCAGCAGCTTGGCCGGGGAGAAGACCCAGTACTTC
CDR3: CASSLAGEKTQYF
length: 13
J: TRBJ2-5
size: .
V: TRBV5-1
D: .

DNA: TGTGCCAGTAGCCACCGGGTAGGAAGGACTGAAGCTTTCTTT
CDR3: CASSHRVGRTEAFF
length: 14
J: TRBJ1-1
size: .
V: TRBV19
D: .

DNA: TGTGCCAGTAGTATTCGGGACAGTGTGACCTACGAGCAGTACTTC
CDR3: CASSIRDSVTYEQYF
length: 15
J: TRBJ2-7
size: .
V: TRBV19
D: TRBD1

DNA: TGTGCCAGCAGCTGGGCGGGGGTCCTCACCGGGGAGCTGTTTTTT
CDR3: CASSWAGVLTGELFF
length: 15
J: TRBJ2-2
size: .
V: TRBV5-4
D: TRBD2

DNA: TGTGCCAGCAGCGAGAACACTGAAGCTTTCTTT
CDR3: CASSENTEAFF
length: 11
J: TRBJ1-1
size: .
V: TRBV5-6
D: .

DNA: TGTGCCAGCTCACTTAAGGCGGAAGCCTATGGCTACACCTTC
CDR3: CASSLKAEAYGYTF
length: 14
J: TRBJ1-2
size: .
V: TRBV18
D: .

DNA: TGTGCCTGGAGTGTAAGGACCGGGGGAAATTCACCCCTCCACTTT
CDR3: CAWSVRTGGNSPLHF
length: 15
J: TRBJ1-6
size: .
V: TRBV30
D: .

DNA: TGTGCCAGCAGCTTGAAGGAGGCCCCCACCTACAATGAGCAGTTCTTC
CDR3: CASSLKEAPTYNEQFF
length: 16
J: TRBJ2-1
size: .
V: TRBV5-4
D: .

DNA: TGTGCCAGCAGCTGGAGTGAAGATACGCAGTATTTT
CDR3: CASSWSEDTQYF
length: 12
J: TRBJ2-3
size: .
V: TRBV11-2
D: .

DNA: TGTGCCAGTAGTCGGTCCCGGGACAGGGTAAGTCAGCCCCAGCATTTT
CDR3: CASSRSRDRVSQPQHF
length: 16
J: TRBJ1-5
size: .
V: TRBV19
D: TRBD1

DNA: TGCAGTGCTAGATACACAGATACGCAGTATTTT
CDR3: CSARYTDTQYF
length: 11
J: TRBJ2-3
size: .
V: TRBV20-1
D: .